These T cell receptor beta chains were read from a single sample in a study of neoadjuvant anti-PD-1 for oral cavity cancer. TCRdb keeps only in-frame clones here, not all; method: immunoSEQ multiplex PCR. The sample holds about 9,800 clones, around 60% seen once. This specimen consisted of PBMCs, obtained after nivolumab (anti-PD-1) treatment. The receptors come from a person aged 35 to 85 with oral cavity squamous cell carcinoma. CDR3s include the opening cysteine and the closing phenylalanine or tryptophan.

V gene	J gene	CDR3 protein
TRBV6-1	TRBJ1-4	CASTSGGLEKLFF
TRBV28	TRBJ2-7	CASSSEYEQYF
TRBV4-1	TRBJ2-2	CASSQDERAGELFF
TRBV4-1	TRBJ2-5	CASSQPDRGDLRKTQYF
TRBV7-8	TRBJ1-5	CASSLGRGHNQPQHF
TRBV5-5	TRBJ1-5	CASRAGTGTQPQHF
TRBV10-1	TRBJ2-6	CASSESGRSGANVLTF
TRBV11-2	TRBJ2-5	CASSLSGALTQYF
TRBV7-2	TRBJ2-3	CASSNRGGGATDTQYF
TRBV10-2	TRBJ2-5	CASSEYLAGQETQYF
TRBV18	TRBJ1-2	CASSPDRGPGYTF
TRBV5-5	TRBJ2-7	CASSLLSGRAAYEQYF
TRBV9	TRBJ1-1	CASSPDTNTEAFF
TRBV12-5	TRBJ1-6	CASGLGTGGNSPLHF
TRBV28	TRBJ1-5	CASSLYPQGRGQPQHF
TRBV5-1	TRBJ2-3	CASSLEPAGGRDTQYF
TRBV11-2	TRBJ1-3	CASSSRDSGGNTIYF